Described below is a single T cell receptor (beta chain) sequence and its context. Its antigen is currently unknown. The CDR3 totals 15 residues. V lost 0 bases to trimming and J lost 5 bases; unmatched junction nucleotides: 5. Germline V gives CDR1 SGDLS, CDR2 YYNGEE. These data originate in a study of cytomegalovirus exposure and HLA in healthy donors. PCR used 60 Vbeta primers and 13 Jbeta primers. The assay was immunoSEQ multiplex PCR, and TCRdb's table has in-frame clones only and misses some. The sample has around 92,000 clones; 70% to 80% are singletons. Study results and limitations: Later analysis demonstrated an association between a missense DCLRE1C variant and TCR beta V- and J-gene trimming.

This receptor was taken from a man aged 55 to 70 in good health and CMV-seropositive. The chain couples TRBV9 to TRBJ1-5; 7 bases fit TRBD1. Sequenced: PBMCs. The CDR3 sequence: CASSVGGTADQPQHF. In nucleotides, the CDR3 is TGTGCCAGCAGCGTAGGAGGGACAGCCGATCAGCCCCAGCATTTT. The whole variable domain, remainder taken from reference TRBV9 and TRBJ1-5, is DSGVTQTPKHLITATGQRVTLRCSPRSGDLSVYWYQQSLDQGLQFLIQYYNGEERAKGNILERFSAQQFPDLHSELNLSSLELGDSALYFCASSVGGTADQPQHFGDGTRLSIL.